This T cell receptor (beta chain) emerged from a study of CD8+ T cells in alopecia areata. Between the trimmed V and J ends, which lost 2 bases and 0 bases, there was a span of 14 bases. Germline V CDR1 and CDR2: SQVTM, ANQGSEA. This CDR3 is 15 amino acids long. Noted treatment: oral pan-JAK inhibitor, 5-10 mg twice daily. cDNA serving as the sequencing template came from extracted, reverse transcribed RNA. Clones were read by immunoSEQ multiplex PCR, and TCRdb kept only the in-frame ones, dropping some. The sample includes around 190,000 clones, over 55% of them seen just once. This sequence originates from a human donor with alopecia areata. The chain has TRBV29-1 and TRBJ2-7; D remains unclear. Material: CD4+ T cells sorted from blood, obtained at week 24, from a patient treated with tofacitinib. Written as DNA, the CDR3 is TGCAGCGTTGAACTTGGGAACAGAAACTCCTACGAGCAGTACTTC. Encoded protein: CSVELGNRNSYEQYF.